This T cell receptor (beta chain) was sequenced during a study of T cell repertoires in cytomegalovirus infection. Turning to the study itself: Selection of CMV epitopes for the study included recently identified HLA-C-restricted and well-studied HLA-B-restricted ones. In public TCR beta signatures, there were indications of both CMV infection and matching HLA type.

Each CDR3 protein is one row after TCRdb ran MiXCR on the reads. This sample has hundreds of thousands of distinct CDR3 sequences, with 30% to 35% found just once. A word on this clonotype: Antigen specificity is unknown.

Study-wide points: In two of eight donors, the top clonotype was HLA-C-restricted CMV-specific. Cumulative public TCR beta family frequency identified carriers of CMV plus the relevant HLA.

The sequencing here drew on cultured PBMCs, taken from culture after CMV antigen stimulation. The receptor was isolated from a human donor in good health (CMV status not recorded). Some clones in this sample may be carry-over from other donors' samples.

CDR3 sequence reads: CSAPSSNSLYEQFF. The CDR3, as DNA: TGCAGTGCTCCCTCCAGCAATTCGTTATATGAGCAGTTCTTC. The chain combines TRBV20-1 with TRBJ2-1, with unresolved D. Trimming cost V 5 bases and J 8 bases, with 19 bases left between them. The CDR3 totals 14 residues. CDR1 DFQATT and CDR2 SNEGSKA come from the germline V gene (reference sequence).